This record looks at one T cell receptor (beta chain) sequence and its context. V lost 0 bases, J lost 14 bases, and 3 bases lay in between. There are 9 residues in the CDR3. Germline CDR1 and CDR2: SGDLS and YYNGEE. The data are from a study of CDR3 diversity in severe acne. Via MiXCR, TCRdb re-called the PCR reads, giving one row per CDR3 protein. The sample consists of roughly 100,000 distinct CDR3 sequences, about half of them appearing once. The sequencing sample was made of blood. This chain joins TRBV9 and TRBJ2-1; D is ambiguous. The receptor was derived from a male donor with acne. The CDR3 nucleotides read TGTGCCAGCAGCGTAGCTAAGTTCTTC. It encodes CASSVAKFF.